The clone carrying this T cell receptor beta chain was found a few times. The sample originates from a study of response to subunit inactivated influenza vaccine. TCRdb fed the RT-PCR reads into MiXCR, producing one record per CDR3 protein. The sample includes hundreds of thousands of distinct CDR3 sequences, around 11% seen only once; the top ten take roughly 9.6%. Germline V gene sequence: CDR1 MNHEY, CDR2 SMNVEV (reference sequence). The CDR3 is 15 residues long. With V trimmed by 3 bases and J by 5 bases, 8 bases remained unmatched. The data were also submitted as part of a second study, on T cells expressing NK-cell markers. That source adds: UMIs accompanied the 5'RACE template switching by which TCR beta cDNA was made. Investigators obtained TCR beta repertoires from sorted CD3+CD56+NKG2C+, CD3+CD56+NKG2C- and CD3+CD56-NKG2C+ T cells. One of the eight sequenced donors was seronegative, whereas the other seven were HCMV-seropositive. Restriction of sorting to alpha-beta TCR T cells was accomplished in several experiments using an anti-gamma-delta TCR antibody.

The specimen was PBMCs from blood, collected on the day of vaccination. The TCR originated in a man aged 50 to 59 who received an inactivated influenza vaccine. The chain recombines TRBV27 with TRBJ1-2; the match to TRBD1 covers 8 bases. The CDR3 reads CASSFGGTGVYGYTF. The CDR3 nucleotides are TGTGCCAGCAGTTTTGGGGGGACAGGAGTATATGGCTACACCTTC.